This T cell receptor beta chain was recorded in a study of spatial heterogeneity in lung cancer (dated by TCRdb to about 2019). Broadly, across the study: The donors were 60 to 80 patients from the lung TRACERx cohort who had early-stage, untreated non-small cell lung cancer. Follow-up PBMC samples were sequenced whenever the samples were available, and the median time to follow-up was 2 to 3 years after resection. Beta-chain transcripts were consistently detected in greater numbers than alpha-chain transcripts, which likely reflected higher beta-chain transcript abundance. In the raw uncorrected reads, each unique combination of TCR and UMI appeared on average more than ten times. In non-small cell lung cancer, the study quantitatively compared TCR alpha and beta repertoires across several tumor regions, matched nontumor lung, and blood. TCR repertoire features were related to nonsynonymous mutation counts determined by whole-exome sequencing of tumor tissue. Both alpha and beta chains were TCR-sequenced in samples taken at surgery, namely 220 tumor regions, 61 to 65 matched nontumor lung samples and 56 PBMC samples.

This clonotype was recorded a few times. Its antigen is currently not known. Per-nucleotide qualities are absent, and no much larger clonotype sits a single base away. To prepare the library, 5' RACE was applied. Sequencing was performed on a NextSeq 500. To allow correction of PCR and sequencing errors, the TCR library protocol tagged every TCR cDNA molecule with a unique molecular identifier. For the original study's pipeline: TCR identification, UMI-based error correction and CDR3 extraction were performed with Decombinator tools. TCRs above a frequency of 2 per 1,000, corresponding to the top 1% of the tumor frequency distribution, were defined as expanded. Each repertoire was subsampled 100 times to 5,000 TCRs, after which Renyi diversity was computed with the R vegan package. CDR3 similarity networks were built from amino acid triplet string-kernel similarity, connecting CDR3s with pairwise similarity above 0.82. TCRdb reran the public reads through fastp at Q25 and MiXCR, keeping productive beta chains. Records with the same CDR3 protein are collapsed into one entry carrying the most frequent genes and DNA. For this entry, the V and J calls and clone size follow TCRdb and not the study's own pipeline. This sample lists tens of thousands of distinct CDR3 sequences; roughly a fifth were detected once. The ten top clones hold 20% to 25% of the sample.

In light of the paper, this sample's time point label describes: blood at routine non-recurrence follow-up after resection. Without any cell sorting, TCR sequencing was performed on whole RNA extracted either from tumor and nontumor lung tissue or from cryopreserved PBMC samples. Patients were selected for TCR sequencing only if sufficient RNA was available from at least two tumor regions. Here is what the overall study found, with its caveats: Confirming at a functional level the hypothesis that regional TCRs recognize regional mutations was considered to require additional single-cell paired TCR alpha and beta sequencing. Comparisons of baseline and follow-up blood repertoires included only around 15 patients. Ubiquitous expanded tumor TCRs showed up in blood more often at tumor resection than at routine follow-up.

The receptor was derived from a male donor with early-stage non-small cell lung cancer. The sequencing used PBMCs, collected at follow-up.

The CDR3 loop reads CASSLGTPRGEQFF. The nucleotide sequence reads TGCGCCAGCAGCTTGGGGACCCCGCGTGGTGAGCAGTTCTTC. The V and J genes are TRBV5-1 and TRBJ2-1, with the D segment identity uncertain. Spanning cysteine to phenylalanine, the CDR3 consists of 14 amino acids. Only the CDR3 portion is preserved as DNA: 42 bases, with reading frame beginning at the first base. Taken from the germline V gene, the CDR1 and CDR2 loops are SGHRS and YFSETQ. The junction carries 13 bases between V and J, which are trimmed by 0 bases and 9 bases respectively.